This is a list of T cell receptor beta chains from one sample in a study of PD-1 blockade in classical Hodgkin lymphoma. Assay: immunoSEQ multiplex PCR; the TCRdb copy retains only in-frame clones and omits some. The table records fewer than 90,000 clones, more than 85% of them present only once. Sequenced material: peripheral blood mononuclear cells (PBMCs). Receptors originate from a human donor with classical Hodgkin lymphoma. Both conserved end residues are part of each CDR3. D genes are given only for firm matches. Size is omitted from some rows. Given values are once, few, many or a class for expanded clones.

d_call	clone_size	v_call	j_call	cdr3_nt	cdr3_aa
.	.	TRBV18	TRBJ1-3	TGTGCCAGCTCACCAGCGGAGGGCTCTGGAAACACCATATATTTT	CASSPAEGSGNTIYF
TRBD2	.	TRBV15	TRBJ2-5	TGTGCCACCAGCCCCTGGGAGGGGCGGGAGACCCAGTACTTC	CATSPWEGRETQYF
.	.	TRBV11-2	TRBJ1-6	TGTGCCAGCAGCCTCCCCCGGGACAATTCACCCCTCCACTTT	CASSLPRDNSPLHF
TRBD2	.	TRBV15	TRBJ2-2	TGTGCCACCAGCTTTCGACTAGCGGCCAACACCGGGGAGCTGTTTTTT	CATSFRLAANTGELFF
TRBD1	.	TRBV18	TRBJ1-5	TGTGCCAGCTCACCGGACAGGGTGGAGCCCCAGCATTTT	CASSPDRVEPQHF
.	once	TRBV13	TRBJ2-1	TGTGCCAGCAGCCGTAGACTAGTCTCCTACAATGAGCAGTTCTTC	CASSRRLVSYNEQFF
.	.	TRBV4-1	TRBJ1-1	TGCGCCAGCAGCCAAGATCCGGCTACATCGATCCGTGAAGCTTTCTTT	CASSQDPATSIREAFF
.	.	TRBV6-6	TRBJ1-1	TGTGCCAGCAGGGGATGGGGTCGGAGGGATACTGAAGCTTTCTTT	CASRGWGRRDTEAFF
.	.	TRBV18	TRBJ2-5	TGTGCCAGCTCGCCATCGTTGGGTAAGGAGACCCAGTACTTC	CASSPSLGKETQYF
TRBD1	.	TRBV28	TRBJ1-1	TGTGCCAGCAGTTTGGGACCCAGGGGGAGGAACACTGAAGCTTTCTTT	CASSLGPRGRNTEAFF
.	.	TRBV7-9	TRBJ1-2	TGTGCCAGCACCTCTGAGGGGAACTATGGCTACACCTTC	CASTSEGNYGYTF
TRBD1	.	TRBV9	TRBJ1-2	TGTGCCAGCAGCCCCCGTCGACAGGGTGCGGAATCTGGCTACACCTTC	CASSPRRQGAESGYTF
.	.	TRBV18	TRBJ1-1	TGTGCCAGCTCACCCAAAAAGAACACTGAAGCTTTCTTT	CASSPKKNTEAFF
.	.	TRBV18	TRBJ1-1	TGTGCCAGCTCACCAGGGGAGAGGGGTGCTTTCTTT	CASSPGERGAFF
TRBD1	.	TRBV5-1	TRBJ1-2	TGCGCCAGCAGCCTGGACAGGGGTCGGGGCTACACCTTC	CASSLDRGRGYTF
.	few	TRBV6-6	TRBJ2-3	TGTGCCAGCAGGTCCGGACTCCTCCTCACAGATACGCAGTATTTT	CASRSGLLLTDTQYF
.	.	TRBV6-1	TRBJ1-3	TGTGCCAGCAGATCCACAGGTGCAGGTGGAAACACCATATATTTT	CASRSTGAGGNTIYF
TRBD2	.	TRBV4-3	TRBJ2-5	TGCGCCAGCAGCCACAGACTAGCGGGAGGGCAGACCCAGTACTTC	CASSHRLAGGQTQYF
.	.	TRBV19	TRBJ2-5	TGTGCCAGTAGTCCGGGAAGTCAAGAGACCCAGTACTTC	CASSPGSQETQYF
.	.	TRBV4-1	TRBJ2-7	TGCGCCAGCAGCCAGGGCAGATCCTACGAGCAGTACTTC	CASSQGRSYEQYF
.	once	TRBV6-1	TRBJ1-6	TGTGCCAGCAGTGTGGGGCTGAAGAGTTCACCCCTCCACTTT	CASSVGLKSSPLHF
.	.	TRBV5-1	TRBJ2-2	TGCGCCAGCAGCTTGGTCGGCGGGGAGGGGGAGCTGTTTTTT	CASSLVGGEGELFF
.	.	TRBV5-5	TRBJ1-4	TGTGCCAGCAGCTTAGATCCAACTAATGAAAAACTGTTTTTT	CASSLDPTNEKLFF
.	.	TRBV5-1	TRBJ1-2	TGCGCCAGCAGCGCTGGGGGGTCTCCTAACTATGGCTACACCTTC	CASSAGGSPNYGYTF
.	.	TRBV20-1	TRBJ2-1	TGCAGTGCCTCCGGGGATGAGCAGTTCTTC	CSASGDEQFF
TRBD2	once	TRBV27	TRBJ2-7	TGTGCCAGCAGTTTAAGAGGTCCTAGCGGGAGCTCCTACGAGCAGTACTTC	CASSLRGPSGSSYEQYF
TRBD1	.	TRBV7-8	TRBJ1-5	TGTGCCAGCAGCCGGACAGGGGACCAGCCCCAGCATTTT	CASSRTGDQPQHF
.	.	TRBV27	TRBJ2-1	TGTGCCAGCAGCTTTCTATGGGACAATGAGCAGTTCTTC	CASSFLWDNEQFF
TRBD1	.	TRBV28	TRBJ1-6	TGTGCCAGCAGTTCCCCCTCACAGGGGAATTCACCCCTCCACTTT	CASSSPSQGNSPLHF
TRBD1	.	TRBV11-2	TRBJ1-5	TGTGCCAGCAGCCCCCGACAGGGCCCAGATCAGCCCCAGCATTTT	CASSPRQGPDQPQHF
.	.	TRBV30	TRBJ2-6	TGTGCCTGGAGTGTTTTACCCTCTGGGGCCAACGTCCTGACTTTC	CAWSVLPSGANVLTF
.	.	TRBV7-9	TRBJ1-4	TGTGCCAGCAGCCACATTAATGAAAAACTGTTTTTT	CASSHINEKLFF
.	.	TRBV27	TRBJ2-3	TGTGCCAGCAGTTTATCGTTAACTCCCGCCTACAGCACAGATACGCAGTATTTT	CASSLSLTPAYSTDTQYF
.	few	TRBV2	TRBJ1-1	TGTGCCAGCAGTGTTTCCCAGGGAAGGACTGAAGCTTTCTTT	CASSVSQGRTEAFF